This T cell receptor (beta chain) derives from a study of blood T cell repertoires in COVID-19 (dated by TCRdb to about 2020). In terms of the full investigation: The collaborator samples originated in the United States, Italy and Spain and spanned the acute and convalescent phases of COVID-19. The material from the prospective study consisted of cDNA or gDNA derived from T cells, B-cell-depleted T cells, or PBMCs. The dataset comprised deeply sampled blood TCRbeta repertoires from subjects exposed to, actively infected with, or recovered from COVID-19. The repertoires were made available in a free public database intended to serve as a resource for research on the immune response to SARS-CoV-2. The samples were drawn from two sources: the first 160 participants of the ongoing ImmuneRACE study, and 1,000 to 1,500 subjects contributed by 6 global collaborators. The sample metadata nearly always contained a de-identified subject ID, COVID-19 status, age in years and sex. HLA class I and class II types, where available, came from metadata supplied by the sample provider rather than from assay-based typing. Overall results and qualifications from the work: The amount of clinical and demographic metadata varied by source and participant and was provided uncurated.

Sequences SGHRS (CDR1) and YFSETQ (CDR2) are obtained from the germline V gene. V lost 4 bases and J lost 5 bases, and the count of bases not matched to a germline gene is 6. Including the terminal cysteine and phenylalanine, the CDR3 comprises 14 residues. Only CDR3 DNA remains: 42 bases, in frame from the first base. Each collaborating institution followed its own protocols to collect whole blood in K2EDTA tubes. Collaborator samples were shipped for TCRbeta analysis as frozen whole blood, isolated PBMCs, or DNA extracted from either sample type. On this clone itself: There is no known antigen for this receptor. Base qualities are not recorded, but no much larger clone differs from it by a single base.

TCRbeta CDR3 regions were amplified from genomic DNA using the immunoSEQ Assay, a bias-controlled multiplex PCR. The paper's data handling went like this. The number of nucleated cells in each sample was estimated from the amplification of reference gene primers within the assay. To quantify the absolute abundance of each unique TCRbeta CDR3 rearrangement, sequence reads were collapsed and filtered. For each sample, productive Simpson clonality was calculated as the square root of Simpson's diversity index across productive rearrangements. TCRdb took this table from immuneACCESS and kept in-frame rearrangements with V and J called. Such tables lack part of the clones; where checked against another copy, unresolved V genes explain under half of the gap, and the rest is unexplained. V, J and clone size are those of that table, while D and trimming were read from the DNA. The sample table shows approximately 250,000 clones, and approximately 89% are seen once. Approximately 9% of the sample belongs to the ten largest clones.

The TCR comes from a middle-aged man with active or convalescent COVID-19. The sample consisted of peripheral blood. The chain uses TRBV5-1 and TRBJ1-3; TRBD1 lines up with 7 middle nucleotides. The DNA sequence is TGCGCCAGCAGCGCCGGGACAGCAAGAAACACCATATATTTT. Translated, this is CASSAGTARNTIYF.